These 2 T cell receptor beta chains share one sample of origin, sequenced in a study of T cell repertoires in cytomegalovirus infection. TCRdb fed the reads into MiXCR, producing one record per CDR3 protein. The data hold some 310,000 distinct CDR3 sequences, with about 25% observed a single time. No antigens are known for them. Here the sequenced sample was cultured PBMCs, taken from culture after CMV antigen stimulation. Source of these receptors: a human donor in good health (CMV status not recorded). Some clones in this sample may be carry-over from other donors' samples.

The V gene is TRBV7-9, the J gene TRBJ1-2, with a possible D match to TRBD1 (6 bases). Trimming shortened V by 1 base and J by 4 bases, and 19 bases separated the two germline ends. This CDR3 is built from 17 residues. Germline V gives CDR1 SEHNR, CDR2 FQNEAQ (reference sequence). In DNA form, the CDR3 reads TGTGCCAGCAGCTTAGGGCAGGGGAGGGGACCTTTCTATGGCTACACCTTC. It codes for CASSLGQGRGPFYGYTF.

This clonotype has only a few counts. The chain combines TRBV29-1 with TRBJ1-1; 11 positions match TRBD1. CDR1 is SQVTM and CDR2 is ANQGSEA in the germline V gene. V shed 7 bases and J 1 base; nucleotides not matched to a gene: 8. The CDR3 has 15 residues. The CDR3: CSGRADRGPNTEAFF. Written as DNA, the CDR3 is TGCAGCGGCAGAGCGGACAGGGGGCCGAACACTGAAGCTTTCTTT.